The 24 T cell receptor beta chains below all came from one sample that was sequenced in a study of neoadjuvant anti-PD-1 for oral cavity cancer. Only in-frame clones appear in the TCRdb table, and some are missing; sequencing was by immunoSEQ multiplex PCR. The repertoire holds 11,000 to 15,000 clones, with about 70% as singletons. This specimen consisted of PBMCs, obtained before nivolumab (anti-PD-1) treatment. These receptors were collected from a person between 40 and 79 years old with oral cavity squamous cell carcinoma.

This clone occurred a few times. This chain links TRBV6-1 with TRBJ1-2; no clear D. Germline V gene data show CDR1 as MNHNS and CDR2 as SASEGT. V dropped 5 bases and J dropped 4 bases, with 8 bases sitting between them. The CDR3 contains 12 residues. The CDR3 is CASSWDLYGYTF. CDR3 nucleotides: TGTGCCAGCAGTTGGGATCTCTATGGCTACACCTTC.

This chain links TRBV10-3 with TRBJ1-2; weak D call: TRBD1 (6 bases). V dropped 2 bases and J dropped 4 bases, with 11 bases sitting between them. Germline V gene lookup returns CDR1 ENHRY and CDR2 SYGVKD. The length of the CDR3 is 14 residues. For the CDR3, the DNA is TGTGCCATCAGTGAGGAGGGGGAGCTCTATGGCTACACCTTC. The encoded protein is CAISEEGELYGYTF.

This clone is a singleton in its sample. The DNA for the CDR3 is TGTGCCAGCAGCTTGTACCGGGACAGGGGGACTGAAGCTTTCTTT. Translating gives CASSLYRDRGTEAFF. The chain employs TRBV13 and TRBJ1-1; 11 bases fit TRBD1. CDR3 length: 15 residues. V shed 3 bases, J shed 5 bases, and the junction held 5 bases outside the gene matches. CDR1 is PRHDT and CDR2 is FYEKMQ in the germline V gene (reference sequence).

This chain links TRBV5-4 with TRBJ2-5; D remains ambiguous. Trimming pared 4 bases from V and 5 bases from J, leaving 12 bases between. Germline lookup yields CDR1 SGHNT and CDR2 YYREEE (reference sequence). The CDR3 runs to 13 residues. The CDR3 DNA reads TGTGCCAGCAGCACCCCTTTAGGGGAGACCCAGTACTTC. Its translation: CASSTPLGETQYF.

This chain uses TRBV9 with TRBJ2-2; D remains unclear. The CDR3 runs to 16 residues. The V gene lost 0 bases and the J gene lost 6 bases, with 15 bases spanning the gap. The germline gives CDR1 SGDLS, CDR2 YYNGEE. CDR3 sequence (DNA): TGTGCCAGCAGCGTAGTTGGGAACGGCCCCCCCGGGGAGCTGTTTTTT. Its translation is CASSVVGNGPPGELFF.

V usage is TRBV9 and J usage is TRBJ2-3, with D unresolved. V gave up 0 bases and J gave up 0 bases, with 8 bases separating them. This CDR3 contains 15 residues. Germline V lookup: CDR1 SGDLS, CDR2 YYNGEE. The CDR3, as DNA: TGTGCCAGCAGCGTAGGGGCAGGAAGCACAGATACGCAGTATTTT. Translation gives CASSVGAGSTDTQYF.

This chain joins TRBV11-2 and TRBJ2-1; D gene uncertain. Germline CDR1 SGHAT, CDR2 FQNNGV. Trimming removed 1 base at V and 7 bases at J, with 8 bases between. The CDR3 consists of 13 residues. CDR3 nucleotides: TGTGCCAGCAGCTTAGCTTTTGGGAATGAGCAGTTCTTC. Translation gives CASSLAFGNEQFF.

V and J are TRBV10-3 and TRBJ2-1; tentatively, D is TRBD2 (6 bases). Germline assignment: CDR1 ENHRY and CDR2 SYGVKD. The CDR3 contains 11 residues. The germline V and J ends were trimmed by 8 bases and 7 bases, with 9 bases remaining between them. In nucleotides, the CDR3 is TGTGCCATCGCGGGATTAAATGAGCAGTTCTTC. It yields the protein CAIAGLNEQFF.

Only a few counts were recorded for this clone. The CDR3 loop is CASSLTGTYGYTF. CDR3 sequence (DNA): TGTGCCAGCAGCTTGACAGGGACCTATGGCTACACCTTC. The chain recombines TRBV5-6 with TRBJ1-2; weak D call: TRBD1 (6 bases). Per germline, CDR1 SGHDT and CDR2 YYEEEE. Trimming cost V 1 base and J 4 bases, with 8 bases left between them. CDR3 size: 13 residues.

The rearrangement uses TRBV7-9 and TRBJ2-7, with 12 bases that match TRBD1. There are 14 residues in the CDR3. Germline assignment: CDR1 SEHNR and CDR2 FQNEAQ (reference sequence). J lost 6 bases, V lost 5 bases, and 5 bases had no gene match. The chain's CDR3 is CASSPGTGGLEQYF. In DNA form, the CDR3 reads TGTGCCAGCAGCCCCGGGACAGGGGGCCTCGAGCAGTACTTC.

This clone appeared a single time. This chain links TRBV29-1 with TRBJ1-1, with unresolved D. This CDR3 has 13 residues. Germline CDR1 SQVTM, CDR2 ANQGSEA. V was trimmed by 4 bases and J by 0 bases, leaving 9 bases between them. CDR3 residues: CSVGLNMNTEAFF. In DNA form, the CDR3 reads TGCAGCGTTGGTCTGAACATGAACACTGAAGCTTTCTTT.

The chain couples TRBV11-2 to TRBJ2-7; the D is unclear. Trimming pared 2 bases from V and 2 bases from J, leaving 10 bases between. This CDR3 comprises 14 residues. Germline CDR1 SGHAT, CDR2 FQNNGV. The CDR3 region has the DNA TGTGCCAGCAGCTTATGGCCCGGAGCCTACGAGCAGTACTTC. Amino acids: CASSLWPGAYEQYF.

This clone has a single count. One end of the junction is discordant with germline, which a read error may explain. V usage is TRBV6-5 and J usage is TRBJ1-2, with a possible D match to TRBD1 (6 bases). CDR1 and CDR2 from the germline V gene are MNHEY and SVGAGI. This CDR3 spans 14 amino acids. The CDR3 is CASSDSGGYDGYTF. The CDR3 nucleotides are TGTGCCAGCAGTGACTCGGGGGGCTACGATGGCTACACCTTC.

V and J are TRBV7-6 and TRBJ1-2; a possible D gene is TRBD1 (5 bases). Looked up from germline, CDR1 is SGHVS and CDR2 is FNYEAQ. The CDR3 is 14 amino acids. Trimming removed 3 bases from V and 5 bases from J, with 13 bases in between. CDR3 region: CASSFKERGYGYTF. The CDR3 nucleotides are TGTGCCAGCAGCTTTAAGGAAAGGGGATATGGCTACACCTTC. Together with reference TRBV7-6 and TRBJ1-2, the CDR3 gives the full variable domain: GAGVSQSPRYKVTKRGQDVALRCDPISGHVSLYWYRQALGQGPEFLTYFNYEAQQDKSGLPNDRFSAERPEGSISTLTIQRTEQRDSAMYRCASSFKERGYGYTFGSGTRLTVV.

This chain links TRBV30 with TRBJ1-2; perhaps TRBD1 as D (5 bases). The V gene lost 3 bases and the J gene lost 2 bases, with 16 bases spanning the gap. The CDR3 length is 15 residues. Per the germline V gene, CDR1 is GTSNPN and CDR2 is SVGIG (reference sequence). The CDR3 nucleotides read TGTGCCTGGAGCACCCCGGGACGGGGGAACTATGGCTACACCTTC. This translates into CAWSTPGRGNYGYTF. Full variable domain (rest looked up from reference TRBV30 and TRBJ1-2): SQTIHQWPATLVQPVGSPLSLECTVEGTSNPNLYWYRQAAGRGLQLLFYSVGIGQISSEVPQNLSASRPQDRQFILSSKKLLLSDSGFYLCAWSTPGRGNYGYTFGSGTRLTVV.

The chain carries TRBV29-1 and TRBJ1-2, with D hard to call. This CDR3 spans 13 amino acids. V lost 6 bases, J lost 3 bases, and 14 bases lay in between. The germline V gene has CDR1 SQVTM and CDR2 ANQGSEA. CDR3 sequence reads: CSVLGRGDYGYTF. The CDR3 DNA is TGCAGCGTCCTTGGGCGCGGTGACTATGGCTACACCTTC.

The CDR3 bases are TGTGCCAGCAGGGGGAGAATCAGCGATGAGCAGTTCTTC. It codes for CASRGRISDEQFF. J is TRBJ2-1 and V is TRBV27, with D possibly TRBD2 on 5 matching bases. Trimming removed 6 bases at V and 8 bases at J, with 14 bases between. Germline CDR1 is MNHEY and CDR2 is SMNVEV (reference sequence). The CDR3 runs to 13 residues.

The V call is TRBV10-3, the J call TRBJ2-7, with D possibly being TRBD1 (5 bases). The CDR3 length is 14 residues. Germline loops: CDR1 ENHRY, CDR2 SYGVKD. The V gene lost 0 bases and the J gene lost 6 bases, with 12 bases spanning the gap. The CDR3 spells CAISESRTPGEQYF. The CDR3 region has the DNA TGTGCCATCAGTGAGTCGAGGACACCCGGCGAGCAGTACTTC.

This chain connects TRBV1 to TRBJ1-1. TRBV1 is classified as a pseudogene. The CDR3 extends over 16 amino acids. The CDR3 DNA reads as TGCACCAGCAGCCCCCTCAGGGACGGGTGGGACACTGAAGCTTTCTTT. It is translated as CTSSPLRDGWDTEAFF.

The J gene is TRBJ2-2, the V gene TRBV4-1; the match to TRBD1 covers 7 bases. This CDR3 is 15 amino acids long. Germline V gene lookup returns CDR1 MGHRA and CDR2 YSYEKL. V shed 1 base, J shed 6 bases, and the junction held 5 bases outside the gene matches. The CDR3 bases are TGCGCCAGCAGCCAAGTGACAGGGATGTCCGGGGAGCTGTTTTTT. Its translation is CASSQVTGMSGELFF.

The V gene is TRBV11-3, the J gene TRBJ2-5; D call uncertain. The CDR3 runs 13 residues. The V end was cut by 5 bases, the J end by 5 bases, with 12 bases between. CDR1 is SGHNT, CDR2 YENEEA, per germline. CDR3 loop: CASSPPFSETQYF. The CDR3 coding sequence is TGTGCCAGCAGCCCGCCGTTCTCTGAGACCCAGTACTTC.

The chain is built from TRBV15 and TRBJ2-3; D ambiguous. CDR3 length: 16 residues. Trimming cost V 3 bases and J 4 bases, with 17 bases left between them. The germline V gene has CDR1 LNHNV and CDR2 YYDKDF (reference sequence). In DNA form, the CDR3 reads TGTGCCACCAGCAGCCGCCAAGGGTCGGTTTCAGATACGCAGTATTTT. Translated, it gives CATSSRQGSVSDTQYF.

This clone showed up just a few times. The chain is built from TRBV18 and TRBJ2-4, with D unclear. Germline V CDR1 and CDR2: KGHSH, LQKENI. V was shortened by 0 bases and J by 6 bases, with 3 bases between the two germline ends. The CDR3 has 12 residues. DNA of the CDR3: TGTGCCAGCTCACCACCTTCAAACATTCAGTACTTC. Its protein is CASSPPSNIQYF.

V is TRBV28 and J is TRBJ2-1, with 10 bases matching TRBD2. The CDR3 has 17 residues. Trimming took 8 bases from V and 4 from J; bases not matched to a gene: 14. Germline lookup yields CDR1 MDHEN and CDR2 SYDVKM. The CDR3 region has the DNA TGTGCCAGCTCCGGAGGGCTAGCGGGGGCGAAGTACAATGAGCAGTTCTTC. As protein: CASSGGLAGAKYNEQFF.